The 5 T cell receptor beta chains below come from one sample, sequenced in a study of blood T cell repertoires in COVID-19. The protocol was immunoSEQ multiplex PCR, while the TCRdb copy is restricted to in-frame clones and leaves out a portion. The top ten clones hold approximately 7.5% of a sample with 200,000 to 250,000 clones, approximately 80% of them seen once. The material sequenced was peripheral blood. The receptors stem from an elderly woman with COVID-19, enrolled during active disease.

V gene TRBV7-2 combines with J gene TRBJ2-6; the D gene is possibly TRBD1 (6 bases). The CDR3 sequence is 15 residues long. Deletions cut 1 base from V and 2 bases from J, with 6 bases between. Germline CDR1 SGHTA, CDR2 FQGNSA. CDR3 sequence reads: CASSLEGAGANVLTF. CDR3 in DNA: TGTGCCAGCAGCTTAGAGGGGGCTGGGGCCAACGTCCTGACTTTC.

J is TRBJ2-1 and V is TRBV19; the match to TRBD2 covers 8 bases. Germline CDR1 LNHDA, CDR2 SQIVND (reference sequence). After removal of 5 bases from V and 4 bases from J, the junction contained 4 bases not matched to a gene. The CDR3 is 14 amino acids. The CDR3 DNA reads as TGTGCCAGTAGTGTTAGCGGGAAATACAATGAGCAGTTCTTC. Residues: CASSVSGKYNEQFF.

V gene TRBV11-2 combines with J gene TRBJ1-4; maybe TRBD1 (6 bases). CDR3 size: 14 residues. V dropped 5 bases and J dropped 9 bases, with 16 bases sitting between them. CDR1 is SGHAT and CDR2 is FQNNGV in the germline V gene. In nucleotides, the CDR3 is TGTGCCAGCAGCCTCGATCGACAGGTTCAAAAACTGTTTTTT. Its translation: CASSLDRQVQKLFF.

J is TRBJ2-1 and V is TRBV10-3; TRBD1 agrees at 11 bases. CDR3 length: 16 residues. The trim removed 5 bases at V and 8 bases at J, leaving 11 bases unmatched. Germline CDR1 and CDR2: ENHRY and SYGVKD. For the CDR3, the DNA is TGTGCCATCAGTAGGACAGGGGGCGGTTCTGGCTATGAGCAGTTCTTC. Translating gives CAISRTGGGSGYEQFF.

CDR3 DNA: TGTGCCAGCAATGGCAGGGATAATCAGCCCCAGCATTTT. Translating gives CASNGRDNQPQHF. This chain joins TRBV2 and TRBJ1-5, with D maybe TRBD1 (5 bases). Germline values: CDR1 SNHLY, CDR2 FYNNEI. Deletions cut 7 bases from V and 4 bases from J, with 11 bases between. CDR3 length: 13 residues.